The entry below gives a single TCR beta chain sequence along with its context. Its matching antigen is unknown. Healthy people donating bone marrow made up the donors. V was cut by 0 bases and J by 4 bases, with 7 bases left in between. The CDR3 totals 12 residues. Germline V CDR1 and CDR2: GTSNPN, SVGIG (reference sequence). PCR used 60 Vbeta primers and 13 Jbeta primers. TCRdb's copy holds only in-frame clones and misses some; the assay was immunoSEQ multiplex PCR. The sample comprises some 220,000 clones, approximately 82% of which are singletons, and over 0.5% rests with the top ten. This sample stems from a study of cytomegalovirus exposure and HLA in healthy donors. Broader study findings: Analyses of presence/absence relied on an assumption of roughly uniform sequencing depth across donors. Later work found most CMV-associated TCR beta chains apparently HLA-restricted. In a later analysis, at a false discovery rate of 0.05, roughly 17,000 TCR beta sequences matched HLA alleles.

Material for sequencing was PBMCs. The sequence was obtained from a woman aged 40 to 50 in good health and CMV-seronegative. The chain has TRBV30 and TRBJ2-7, with D possibly being TRBD1 (5 bases). CDR3 residues: CAWSVAGYEQYF. DNA for the CDR3: TGTGCCTGGAGTGTAGCAGGGTACGAGCAGTACTTC.